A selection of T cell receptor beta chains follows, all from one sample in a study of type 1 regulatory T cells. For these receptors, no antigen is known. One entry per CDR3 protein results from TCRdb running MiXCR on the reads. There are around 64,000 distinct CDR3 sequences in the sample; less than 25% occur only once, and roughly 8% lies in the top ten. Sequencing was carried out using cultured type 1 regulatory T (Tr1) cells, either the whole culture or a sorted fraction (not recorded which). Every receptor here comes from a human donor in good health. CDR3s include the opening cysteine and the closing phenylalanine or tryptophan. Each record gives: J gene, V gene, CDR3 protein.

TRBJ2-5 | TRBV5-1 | CASSLEPGLDGTQYF
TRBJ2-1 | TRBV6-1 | CASSGGNAGSGNEQFF
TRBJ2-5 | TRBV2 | CASRPTGGTGETQYF
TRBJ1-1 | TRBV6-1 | CASSEKTANTEAFF
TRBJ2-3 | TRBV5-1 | CASSAEGGTDTQYF
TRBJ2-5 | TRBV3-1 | CASSQGKGTETQYF
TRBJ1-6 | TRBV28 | CASIPRRDSPLHF
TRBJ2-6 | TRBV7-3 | CASSKGGTGVAGANVLTF
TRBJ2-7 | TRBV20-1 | CSARTGLAGVYEQYF
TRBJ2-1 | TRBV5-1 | CASSGGTSGKDNEQFF
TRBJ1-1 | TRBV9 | CASSLQQGGTEAFF
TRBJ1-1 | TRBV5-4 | CASRWDSHTEAFF
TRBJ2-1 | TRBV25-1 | CASSAPGNNEQFF
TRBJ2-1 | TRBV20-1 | CSAREHTSKQFF
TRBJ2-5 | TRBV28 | CASSSSLGTQYF
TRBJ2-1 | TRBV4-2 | CASSQEGTSGDNEQFF
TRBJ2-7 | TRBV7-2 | CASGALDEQYF
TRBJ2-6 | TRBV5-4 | CASSAVQGPGANVLTF
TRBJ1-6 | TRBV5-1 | CASSFRESSYNSPLHF
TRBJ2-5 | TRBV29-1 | CSVGSGTETQYF
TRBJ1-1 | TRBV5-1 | CASRLGGGTEAFF
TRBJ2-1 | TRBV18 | CASSRGTSGMSYNEQFF
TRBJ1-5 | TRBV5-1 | CASSWTGGGQPQHF
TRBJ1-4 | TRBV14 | CASSQEGTTREKLFF
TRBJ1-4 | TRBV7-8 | CASSLFQGVGEKLFF
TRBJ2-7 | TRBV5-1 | CASSLGDMGSEQYF
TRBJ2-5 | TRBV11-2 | CASSPGELETQYF
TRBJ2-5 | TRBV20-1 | CSAREGGRETQYF
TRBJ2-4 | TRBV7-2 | CASSFGTSGSPGNIQYF
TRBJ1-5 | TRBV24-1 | CATSEASGIQPQHF
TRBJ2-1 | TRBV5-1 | CASSFGLADRSYNEQFF
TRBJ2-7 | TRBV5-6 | CASSLEYRTSSYEQYF
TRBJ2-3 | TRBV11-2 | CASSLSSTSADTQYF
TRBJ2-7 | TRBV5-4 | CASSLPGHNSYEQYF
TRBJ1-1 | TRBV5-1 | CASSLDRTEAFF
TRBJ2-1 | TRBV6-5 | CASIPQQFF